The next 3 T cell receptor beta chains were all read from a single sample in a study of graft-versus-host responses after intestinal transplantation. Clones were read by immunoSEQ multiplex PCR, and TCRdb kept only the in-frame ones, dropping some. The sample holds around 78,000 clones; over 75% are singletons and the top ten take 7.5% to 8.5%. No cognate antigen is known for these TCRs. The sample in question was unstimulated CD8+ T cells sorted from spleen or lymph node cells, obtained before transplant. The receptor source for this set is a human donor who was the organ donor for an intestinal transplant.

This clone showed up just once. V usage is TRBV28 and J usage is TRBJ1-1; D is perhaps TRBD1 (5 bases). Per germline, CDR1 MDHEN and CDR2 SYDVKM. V was trimmed by 6 bases and J by 6 bases, leaving 14 bases between them. The CDR3 contains 13 residues. The CDR3 nucleotides read TGTGCCAGCAGGGGGACGAGGGGTGCTGAAGCTTTCTTT. It translates to CASRGTRGAEAFF.

CDR3 nucleotide sequence: TGTGCCAGCAGCTTAGTCTGGCAGGGGGTGAGGGTACTCGAAGAGACCCAGTACTTC. Its protein is CASSLVWQGVRVLEETQYF. This chain uses TRBV11-2 with TRBJ2-5; 7 nucleotides match TRBD1. Germline CDR1 is SGHAT and CDR2 is FQNNGV. CDR3 size: 19 residues. The V and J ends lost 1 base and 3 bases, in that order; junction bases with no gene match: 17.

The V and J genes are TRBV7-9 and TRBJ2-3; 11 positions match TRBD2. The germline gives CDR1 SEHNR, CDR2 FQNEAQ (reference sequence). V shed 2 bases, J shed 1 base, and the junction held 8 bases outside the gene matches. The CDR3 is 18 residues long. The CDR3 DNA reads as TGTGCCAGCAGCTTATCGACTAGCGGGGTCCACGGCACAGATACGCAGTATTTT. Translating it yields CASSLSTSGVHGTDTQYF.